A single count supports the clone carrying this TCR beta chain. This sample is part of a study of Ad26.COV2.S vaccination and SARS-CoV-2 variants. Per germline, CDR1 LGHDT and CDR2 YNNKEL (reference sequence). The V end lost 0 bases, the J end lost 0 bases, and 9 bases lay between the germline ends. The length of the CDR3 is 15 residues. Treatment in this sample: roughly 18 received Ad26.COV2.S at low or high dose, single or two shots; 5 received placebo; per-sample allocation not given. Sampling happened 63 days after the first vaccine or placebo injection. An adult of 18-55 years in Boston served as donor. An Ad26 vector expressing Wuhan-strain SARS-CoV-2 spike constituted the vaccine. Data came from immunoSEQ multiplex PCR; TCRdb stores just in-frame clones and leaves some out. The table records roughly 350,000 clones, 86% of them present only once.

The source was peripheral blood, collected in a trial of Ad26.COV2.S vaccine versus placebo. The clonotype originates from a person between 18 and 65 years old who received the Ad26.COV2.S COVID-19 vaccine or a placebo. The rearrangement joins TRBV3-1 (or the pseudogene TRBV3-2) to TRBJ2-7, with unresolved D. The CDR3 loop is CASSQEGLSSYEQYF. Here the CDR3 DNA reads TGTGCCAGCAGCCAAGAAGGGCTAAGCTCCTACGAGCAGTACTTC.